These T cell receptor beta chains were read from a single sample in a study of blood T cell repertoires in COVID-19. Repertoires were generated with immunoSEQ multiplex PCR, while TCRdb's copy carries only in-frame clones and drops some. The sample has about 130,000 clones; about 85% are singletons. The sequenced material came from peripheral blood. The receptors stem from a man aged 55 to 70 with acute or convalescent COVID-19. The CDR3 runs from the conserved cysteine through the conserved F or W. The order of the fields is clone size, V gene, D gene, J gene, CDR3 length, CDR3 DNA, CDR3 protein. A D gene is named only where the DNA matches it firmly. The size of a clone is reported for some rows only, either as once, few or many, or as a class for expanded clones.

>NA|TRBV18|NA|TRBJ2-1|15
TGTGCCAGCTCACCGCGAGGCGGGACGGTGGATGAGCAGTTCTTC
CASSPRGGTVDEQFF
>once|TRBV28|NA|TRBJ2-1|14
TGTGCCAGCTTACGGGTTGGCTCCTACAATGAGCAGTTCTTC
CASLRVGSYNEQFF
>once|TRBV11-2|NA|TRBJ2-1|16
TGTGCCAGCAGCTTCCGGCAGGGGCTATCCTACAATGAGCAGTTCTTC
CASSFRQGLSYNEQFF
>NA|TRBV24-1|NA|TRBJ1-2|14
TGTGCCACCAGTGAAGCTGGGGGGTCCGCGGGCTACACCTTC
CATSEAGGSAGYTF
>NA|TRBV11-1|TRBD1|TRBJ2-2|16
TGTGCCAGCAGCAGTAGACAGGGGGTGGGCACCGGGGAGCTGTTTTTT
CASSSRQGVGTGELFF
>NA|TRBV28|NA|TRBJ2-7|14
TGTGCCAGCAGCCCCCTCTCTACCTTCTACGAGCAGTACTTC
CASSPLSTFYEQYF
>NA|TRBV5-1|TRBD1|TRBJ1-5|17
TGCGCCAGCAGCGACAGGGGGACCCCAGACAGCAATCAGCCCCAGCATTTT
CASSDRGTPDSNQPQHF
>NA|TRBV6-5|NA|TRBJ1-1|15
TGTGCCAGCAGAACATACAGGGAGTTGAGCACTGAAGCTTTCTTT
CASRTYRELSTEAFF
>NA|TRBV14|NA|TRBJ2-7|17
TGTGCCAGCAGCCAAGCCGATGGGGCTAGGAGCCTACGGGAGCAGTACTTC
CASSQADGARSLREQYF
>NA|TRBV27|TRBD1|TRBJ1-6|14
TGTGCCAGCGCAACAGGGGGAAATAATTCACCCCTCCACTTT
CASATGGNNSPLHF
>NA|TRBV5-1|TRBD1|TRBJ2-1|15
TGCGCCAGCAGCCGAAACGACAGGGGGCTGAATGAGCAGTTCTTC
CASSRNDRGLNEQFF
>once|TRBV19|TRBD2|TRBJ2-1|16
TGTGCCAGTACACGACTAGCGGGAGGAACCTACAATGAGCAGTTCTTC
CASTRLAGGTYNEQFF
>few|TRBV4-1|TRBD1|TRBJ1-1|16
TGCGCCAGCAGCTCGACAGGGGGTGGGTTTGGCACTGAAGCTTTCTTT
CASSSTGGGFGTEAFF
>once|TRBV28|NA|TRBJ2-6|13
TGTGCCAGCAGAATATCTGGGGCCAACGTCCTGACTTTC
CASRISGANVLTF
>NA|TRBV5-3|TRBD2|TRBJ2-1|16
TGTGCCAGAAGCACGGCTAGCGGGAGCTCCTGCCCACCCTCGTTCTTC
CARSTASGSSCPPSFF
>NA|TRBV19|NA|TRBJ1-5|15
TGTGCCAGTAGTCCTATCGGACAGTTGGGTCAGCCCCAGCATTTT
CASSPIGQLGQPQHF
>NA|TRBV28|NA|TRBJ1-3|16
TGTGCCAGCAGTTTATGGGCCAGGGCGAGTGGAAACACCATATATTTT
CASSLWARASGNTIYF
>NA|TRBV12-2|NA|TRBJ2-7|16
TGTGCAAGTCGCGCACAGGGCGGGAGTCCCACCTACGAGCAGTACTTC
CASRAQGGSPTYEQYF
>NA|TRBV4-1|NA|TRBJ2-3|18
TGCGCCAGCAGCCAAGATAAGACGGCGGGGAATAATCCAGATACGCAGTATTTT
CASSQDKTAGNNPDTQYF
>NA|TRBV12-3/TRBV12-4|NA|TRBJ1-2|13
TGTGCCAGCAGTTTAGGGACAGTGGGGGGCTACACCTTC
CASSLGTVGGYTF
>NA|TRBV5-5|TRBD1|TRBJ2-7|13
TGTGCCAGCAGCTCGGACAGGTCCGGCGAGCAGTACTTC
CASSSDRSGEQYF
>NA|TRBV27|TRBD2|TRBJ2-4|14
TGTGCCAGCAGCCGGGAGGTTGGGTGGAACATTCAGTACTTC
CASSREVGWNIQYF
>NA|TRBV3-1/TRBV3-2|TRBD1|TRBJ1-1|15
TGTGCCAGCAGTCGGGACAGGGGAATGAACACTGAAGCTTTCTTT
CASSRDRGMNTEAFF
>NA|TRBV5-1|NA|TRBJ1-1|13
TGCGCCAGCTCCCGTGGGGGCGCAGGTGAAGCTTTCTTT
CASSRGGAGEAFF